Below, 17 T cell receptor beta chains from the same sample are listed, as sequenced in a study of breast tumors, draining lymph nodes, adjacent tissues. TCRdb fed the multiplex PCR reads into MiXCR, producing one record per CDR3 protein. The sample yields over 200,000 distinct CDR3 sequences, about a third seen once. The lymph nodes were axillary draining lymph nodes from breast cancer patients. The sample taken for sequencing was axillary lymph node tissue. These receptors were obtained from a female donor with breast cancer. Some clones in this sample may be carry-over from other donors' samples.

This clonotype was observed many times. V and J are TRBV15 and TRBJ2-3; D is possibly TRBD1 (6 bases). The CDR3 length is 15 residues. Germline assignment: CDR1 LNHNV and CDR2 YYDKDF (reference sequence). The V and J ends lost 5 bases and 1 base respectively, with 13 bases between them. CDR3 in amino acids: CATSLKSGGTDTQYF. The DNA for the CDR3 is TGTGCCACCAGCCTAAAATCAGGGGGCACAGATACGCAGTATTTT.

This clonotype has a count of ten or more. The CDR3 DNA reads TGTGCCAGCAGTCTGCGGGTCCTTTGGGGCGAGACCCAGTACTTC. This encodes CASSLRVLWGETQYF. V gene TRBV19 combines with J gene TRBJ2-5; D possibly matches TRBD1 or TRBD2 (5 bases each). Germline values: CDR1 LNHDA, CDR2 SQIVND (reference sequence). V was cut by 9 bases and J by 5 bases, with 22 bases left in between. CDR3 size: 15 residues.

The sample holds a few counts of this clonotype. This chain uses TRBV30 with TRBJ2-1; perhaps TRBD1 as D (6 bases). CDR3 size: 14 residues. Deletions cut 5 bases from V and 7 bases from J, with 18 bases between. The germline gives CDR1 GTSNPN, CDR2 SVGIG (reference sequence). Here the CDR3 reads CAWGAGASTNEQFF. CDR3 DNA sequence: TGTGCCTGGGGAGCAGGGGCCTCCACAAATGAGCAGTTCTTC.

This clonotype has ten or more counts. This chain joins TRBV5-1 and TRBJ2-7; no clear D gene. The V gene's germline CDR1 is SGHRS and CDR2 YFSETQ. The CDR3 length is 14 residues. V shed 1 base and J shed 0 bases, with 8 bases lying between them. Written as DNA, the CDR3 is TGCGCCAGCAGCTTGTCGAGTAACTCCTACGAGCAGTACTTC. Translated: CASSLSSNSYEQYF.

Remarks on this clonotype: It may be a read error: a sequence one base away is much more abundant. The genes are TRBV6-1 and TRBJ2-5; D possibly corresponds to TRBD1 (6 bases). The CDR3 spans 14 residues. The germline V gene has CDR1 MNHNS and CDR2 SASEGT. V was trimmed by 6 bases and J by 4 bases, leaving 15 bases between them. CDR3 DNA sequence: TGTGCCAGCAGCCGGTCAGGGGTAGGAGAGACCCAGTACTTC. Encoded protein: CASSRSGVGETQYF.

This chain connects TRBV7-3 to TRBJ2-1; no clear D. The CDR3 contains 14 residues. V was pared by 5 bases and J by 9 bases, with 17 bases between. The V gene's germline CDR1 is SGHTA and CDR2 FQGTGA. The CDR3 region is CASSKNQPPGEQFF. Here the CDR3 DNA reads TGTGCCAGCAGCAAAAACCAGCCTCCCGGTGAGCAGTTCTTC.

This clonotype was seen at least ten times. V is TRBV5-1 and J is TRBJ2-5, with D uncertain. Germline CDR1 reads SGHRS; CDR2 reads YFSETQ. Between the trimmed V and J ends, which lost 3 bases and 2 bases, there was a span of 23 bases. The CDR3 covers 18 residues. The DNA of the CDR3 is TGCGCCAGCAGCTCAAAACAGAGTGGGTCGATACTTCAAGAGACCCAGTACTTC. Translating it yields CASSSKQSGSILQETQYF.

Regarding this clonotype: A much larger clone differs from this one at a single base, so this may be a read error. V gene TRBV4-2 combines with J gene TRBJ2-1, with D possibly matching TRBD1 (6 bases). The CDR3 loop spans 13 amino acids. Germline CDR1 LGHNA, CDR2 YNFKEQ. CDR3 DNA sequence: TGTGCCAGCAGCCAAGGCAGGGGCGATGAGCAGTCCTTC. The encoded protein is CASSQGRGDEQSF.

This clonotype has ten or more counts. The V and J genes are TRBV5-1 and TRBJ1-3, with TRBD1 matching over 7 bases. After removal of 0 bases from V and 0 bases from J, the junction contained 6 bases not matched to a gene. Germline V lookup: CDR1 SGHRS, CDR2 YFSETQ. The CDR3 sequence is 17 residues long. This CDR3 reads CASSLGGQTSSGNTIYF. The DNA for the CDR3 is TGCGCCAGCAGCTTGGGGGGACAGACTAGCTCTGGAAACACCATATATTTT.

The chain is built from TRBV12-3 or TRBV12-4 and TRBJ1-1, with unresolved D. This CDR3 has 13 amino acids. The V and J ends lost 1 base and 4 bases respectively, with 7 bases between them. The DNA of the CDR3 is TGTGCCAGCAGTTTAGAGGTTACCACTGAAGCTTTCTTT. Translating it yields CASSLEVTTEAFF.

This clonotype came up many times. This chain uses TRBV20-1 with TRBJ1-3, with D unclear. CDR1 and CDR2 from the germline V gene are DFQATT and SNEGSKA (reference sequence). With 3 bases removed from V and 0 bases from J, the gap between germline ends came to 9 bases. There are 14 residues in the CDR3. The CDR3 spells CSASLPTSGNTIYF. The CDR3 region has the DNA TGCAGTGCTAGCCTCCCGACCTCTGGAAACACCATATATTTT.

At least ten counts were recorded for this clonotype. The V and J genes are TRBV12-3 or TRBV12-4 and TRBJ2-5, with 11 bases that match TRBD1. J lost 7 bases, V lost 5 bases, and 6 bases had no gene match. This CDR3 contains 14 residues. DNA of the CDR3: TGTGCCAGCAGTCCGGGACAGGGGGGACGGACCCAGTACTTC. Its translation is CASSPGQGGRTQYF.

Note on this clonotype: A much larger clone lies one base from this, so it may be a read error. The chain recombines TRBV20-1 with TRBJ1-2, with TRBD1 identical over 7 bases. This CDR3 contains 12 residues. Germline V gene sequence: CDR1 DFQATT, CDR2 SNEGSKA (reference sequence). This CDR3 is CSANRDSYGSTF. CDR3 bases: TGCAGTGCTAACCGGGACAGCTATGGCTCCACCTTC.

This clonotype was recorded at least ten times. The junction departs from germline at one end; a sequencing error may be responsible. V is TRBV19 and J is TRBJ2-7; 9 bases agree with TRBD1. The CDR3 is made up of 14 amino acids. Germline loops: CDR1 LNHDA, CDR2 SQIVND (reference sequence). CDR3 sequence reads: CASRPTGGSYEQYF. In DNA form, the CDR3 reads TGTGCCAGTCGTCCCACAGGGGGCTCCTACGAGCAATACTTC.

This clonotype has just one count. Mismatch with germline at one junction end may stem from a read error. The CDR3 spells CASSLVSGMGDEQLF. DNA for the CDR3: TGTGCCAGCAGCTTAGTTAGCGGGATGGGTGATGAGCAGCTCTTC. V gene TRBV7-9 combines with J gene TRBJ2-1, with 8 bases fitting TRBD2. Germline values: CDR1 SEHNR, CDR2 FQNEAQ (reference sequence). The CDR3 consists of 15 residues.

This clonotype was recorded at least ten times. With a much larger clone just one base away, this may be a read error. The chain couples TRBV20-1 to TRBJ2-1; TRBD1 matches at 7 bases. The length of the CDR3 is 16 residues. After removal of 0 bases from V and 1 base from J, the junction contained 6 bases not matched to a gene. The germline V gene encodes CDR1 DFQATT and CDR2 SNEGSKA (reference sequence). The CDR3 DNA reads TGCAGTGCTAGAGATCGGAGACAGGGATCCTACAATGAGCAGTTCTTC. It codes for CSARDRRQGSYNEQFF.

The V gene is TRBV20-1, the J gene TRBJ2-7; 7 nucleotides align to TRBD1. The V gene end was trimmed by 6 bases and the J gene end by 6 bases; junction bases not matched to a gene: 14. CDR1 and CDR2 from the germline V gene are DFQATT and SNEGSKA (reference sequence). The CDR3 runs to 14 residues. The CDR3, as DNA: TGCAGTGCGGGGGTGACAGGGACCCACTCCGAGCAGTACTTC. Translation: CSAGVTGTHSEQYF.